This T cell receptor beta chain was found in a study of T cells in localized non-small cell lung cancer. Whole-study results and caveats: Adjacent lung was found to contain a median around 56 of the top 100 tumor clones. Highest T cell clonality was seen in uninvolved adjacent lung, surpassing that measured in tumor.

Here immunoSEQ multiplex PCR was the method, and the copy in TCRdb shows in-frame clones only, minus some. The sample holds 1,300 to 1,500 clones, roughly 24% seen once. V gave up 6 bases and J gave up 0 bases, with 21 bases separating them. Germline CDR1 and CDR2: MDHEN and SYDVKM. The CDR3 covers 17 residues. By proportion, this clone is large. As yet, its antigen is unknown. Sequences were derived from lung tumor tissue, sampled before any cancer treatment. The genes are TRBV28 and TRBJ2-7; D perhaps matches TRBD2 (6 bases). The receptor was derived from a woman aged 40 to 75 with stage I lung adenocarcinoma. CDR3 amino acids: CASRTPPGTQNSYEQYF. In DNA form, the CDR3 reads TGTGCCAGCAGGACACCGCCCGGGACTCAAAACTCCTACGAGCAGTACTTC.